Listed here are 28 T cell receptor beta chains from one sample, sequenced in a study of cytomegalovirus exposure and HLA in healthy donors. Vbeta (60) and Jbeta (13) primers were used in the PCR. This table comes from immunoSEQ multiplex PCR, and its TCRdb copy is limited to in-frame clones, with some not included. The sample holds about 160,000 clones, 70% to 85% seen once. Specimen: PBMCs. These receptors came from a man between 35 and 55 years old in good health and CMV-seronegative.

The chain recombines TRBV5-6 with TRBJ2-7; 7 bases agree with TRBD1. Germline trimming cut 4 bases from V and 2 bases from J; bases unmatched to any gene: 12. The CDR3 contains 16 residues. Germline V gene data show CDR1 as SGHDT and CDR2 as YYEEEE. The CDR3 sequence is CASSQPGRGGPYEQYF. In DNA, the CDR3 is TGTGCCAGCAGCCAGCCGGGGAGAGGGGGCCCCTACGAGCAGTACTTC.

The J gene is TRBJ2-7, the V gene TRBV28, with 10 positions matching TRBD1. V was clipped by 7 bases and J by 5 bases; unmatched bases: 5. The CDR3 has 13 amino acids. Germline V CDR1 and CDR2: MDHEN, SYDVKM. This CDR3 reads CASTRDRGHEQYF. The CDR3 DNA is TGTGCCAGCACCCGGGACAGGGGCCACGAGCAGTACTTC.

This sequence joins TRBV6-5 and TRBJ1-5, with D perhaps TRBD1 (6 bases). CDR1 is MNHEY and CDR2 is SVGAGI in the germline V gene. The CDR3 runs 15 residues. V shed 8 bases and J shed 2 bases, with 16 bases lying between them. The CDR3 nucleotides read TGTGCCAGCTCGAAGGGGGAGGGAGGCAATCAGCCCCAGCATTTT. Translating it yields CASSKGEGGNQPQHF.

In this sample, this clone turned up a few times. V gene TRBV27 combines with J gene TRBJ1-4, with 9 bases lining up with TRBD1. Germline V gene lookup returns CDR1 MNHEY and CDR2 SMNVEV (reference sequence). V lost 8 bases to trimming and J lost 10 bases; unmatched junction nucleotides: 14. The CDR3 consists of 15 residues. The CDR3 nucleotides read TGTGCCAGCCCGGGACAGGGAATAAACTTCGGAAAACTGTTTTTT. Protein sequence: CASPGQGINFGKLFF.

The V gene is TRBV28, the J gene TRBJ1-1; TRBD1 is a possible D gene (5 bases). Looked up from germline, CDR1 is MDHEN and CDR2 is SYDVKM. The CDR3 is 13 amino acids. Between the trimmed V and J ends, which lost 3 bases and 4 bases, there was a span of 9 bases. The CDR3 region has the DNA TGTGCCAGCAGTTTGGAGGGGATCACTGAAGCTTTCTTT. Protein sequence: CASSLEGITEAFF.

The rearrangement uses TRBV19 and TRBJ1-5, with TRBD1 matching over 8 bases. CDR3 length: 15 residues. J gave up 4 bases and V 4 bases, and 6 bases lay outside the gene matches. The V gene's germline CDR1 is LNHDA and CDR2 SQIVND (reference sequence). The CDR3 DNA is TGTGCCAGTAGTACGACTACAGGGGGAAATCAGCCCCAGCATTTT. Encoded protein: CASSTTTGGNQPQHF.

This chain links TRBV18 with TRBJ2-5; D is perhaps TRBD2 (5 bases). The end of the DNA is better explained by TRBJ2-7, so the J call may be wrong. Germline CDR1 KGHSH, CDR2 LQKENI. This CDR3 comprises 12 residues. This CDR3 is CASSSGDYEQYF. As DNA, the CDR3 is TGTGCCAGCTCATCCGGGGACTACGAGCAGTACTTC.

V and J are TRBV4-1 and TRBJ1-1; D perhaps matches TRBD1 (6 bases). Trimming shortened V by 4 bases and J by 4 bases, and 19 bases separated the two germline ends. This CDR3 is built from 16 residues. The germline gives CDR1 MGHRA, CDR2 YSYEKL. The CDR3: CASSPRAGDHRTEAFF. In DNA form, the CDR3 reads TGCGCCAGCAGCCCTCGCGCAGGGGACCACCGCACTGAAGCTTTCTTT.

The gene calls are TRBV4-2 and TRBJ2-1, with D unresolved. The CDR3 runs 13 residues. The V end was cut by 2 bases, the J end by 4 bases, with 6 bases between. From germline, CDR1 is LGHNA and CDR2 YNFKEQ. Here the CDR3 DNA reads TGTGCCAGCAGCCAAACTTTTTACAATGAGCAGTTCTTC. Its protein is CASSQTFYNEQFF.

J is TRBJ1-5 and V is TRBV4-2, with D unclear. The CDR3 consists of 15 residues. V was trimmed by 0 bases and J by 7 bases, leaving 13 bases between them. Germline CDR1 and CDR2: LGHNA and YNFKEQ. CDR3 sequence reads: CASSQDPEGRQPQHF. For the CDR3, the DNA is TGTGCCAGCAGCCAAGATCCGGAGGGCAGACAGCCCCAGCATTTT.

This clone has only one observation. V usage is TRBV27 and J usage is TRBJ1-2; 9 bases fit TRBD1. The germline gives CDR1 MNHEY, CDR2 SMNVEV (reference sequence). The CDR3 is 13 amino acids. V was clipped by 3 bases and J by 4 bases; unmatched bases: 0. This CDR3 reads CASSLDRGYGYTF. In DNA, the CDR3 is TGTGCCAGCAGTTTGGACAGGGGCTATGGCTACACCTTC.

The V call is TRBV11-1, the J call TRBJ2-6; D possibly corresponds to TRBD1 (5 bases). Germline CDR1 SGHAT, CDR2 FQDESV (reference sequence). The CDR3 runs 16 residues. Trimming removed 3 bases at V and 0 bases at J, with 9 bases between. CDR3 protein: CASSFDSTSGANVLTF. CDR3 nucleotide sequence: TGTGCCAGCAGCTTTGACAGCACCTCTGGGGCCAACGTCCTGACTTTC.

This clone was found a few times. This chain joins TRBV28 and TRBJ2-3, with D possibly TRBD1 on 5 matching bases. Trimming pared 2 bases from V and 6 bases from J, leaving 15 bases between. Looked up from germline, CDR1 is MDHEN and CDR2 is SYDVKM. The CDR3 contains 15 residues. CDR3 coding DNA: TGTGCCAGCAGTTTAGGGCAGGGTGAGGTGGATACGCAGTATTTT. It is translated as CASSLGQGEVDTQYF.

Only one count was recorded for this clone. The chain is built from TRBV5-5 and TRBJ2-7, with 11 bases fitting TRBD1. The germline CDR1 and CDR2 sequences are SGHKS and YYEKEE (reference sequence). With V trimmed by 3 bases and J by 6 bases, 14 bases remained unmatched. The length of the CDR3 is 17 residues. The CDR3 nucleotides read TGTGCCAGCAGCTCCCACTACTCCAGGACAGGGGGCTCCGAGCAGTACTTC. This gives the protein CASSSHYSRTGGSEQYF.

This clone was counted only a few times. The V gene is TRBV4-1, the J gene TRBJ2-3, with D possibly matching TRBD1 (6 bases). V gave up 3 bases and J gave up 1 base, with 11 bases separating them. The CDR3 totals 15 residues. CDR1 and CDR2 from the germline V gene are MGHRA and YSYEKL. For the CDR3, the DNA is TGCGCCAGCAGCCACAGATACAGGGGCACAGATACGCAGTATTTT. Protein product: CASSHRYRGTDTQYF.

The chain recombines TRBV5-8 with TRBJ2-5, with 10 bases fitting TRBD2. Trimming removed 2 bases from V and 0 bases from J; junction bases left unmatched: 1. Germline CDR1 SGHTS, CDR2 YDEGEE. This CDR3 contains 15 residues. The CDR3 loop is CASSLGLADQETQYF. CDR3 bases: TGTGCCAGCAGCTTAGGACTAGCGGACCAAGAGACCCAGTACTTC.

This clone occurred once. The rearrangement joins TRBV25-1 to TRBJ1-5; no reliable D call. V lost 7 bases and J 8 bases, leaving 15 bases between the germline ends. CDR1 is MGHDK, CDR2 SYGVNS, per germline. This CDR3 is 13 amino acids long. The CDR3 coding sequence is TGTGCCAGCACCCCAGCGCTCGGTAAGCCCCAGCATTTT. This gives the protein CASTPALGKPQHF.

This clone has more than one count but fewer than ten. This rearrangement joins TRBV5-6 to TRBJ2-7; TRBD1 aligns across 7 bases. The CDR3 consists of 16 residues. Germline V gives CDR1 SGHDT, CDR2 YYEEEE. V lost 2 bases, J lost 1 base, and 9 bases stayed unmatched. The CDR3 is CASSLFGQVGSYEQYF. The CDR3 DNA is TGTGCCAGCAGCTTATTCGGACAGGTCGGATCCTACGAGCAGTACTTC.

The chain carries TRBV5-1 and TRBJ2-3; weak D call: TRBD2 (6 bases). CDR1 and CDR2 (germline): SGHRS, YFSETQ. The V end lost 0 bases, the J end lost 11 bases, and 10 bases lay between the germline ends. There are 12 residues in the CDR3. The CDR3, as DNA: TGCGCCAGCAGCTTGGAACTGGGACTGCAGTATTTT. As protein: CASSLELGLQYF.

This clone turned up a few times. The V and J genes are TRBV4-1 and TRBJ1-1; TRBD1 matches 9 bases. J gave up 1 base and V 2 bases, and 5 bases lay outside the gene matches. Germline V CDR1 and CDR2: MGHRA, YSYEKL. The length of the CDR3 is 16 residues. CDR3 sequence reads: CASSQPLTGGNTEAFF. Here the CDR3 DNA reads TGCGCCAGCAGCCAACCACTGACAGGGGGGAACACTGAAGCTTTCTTT.

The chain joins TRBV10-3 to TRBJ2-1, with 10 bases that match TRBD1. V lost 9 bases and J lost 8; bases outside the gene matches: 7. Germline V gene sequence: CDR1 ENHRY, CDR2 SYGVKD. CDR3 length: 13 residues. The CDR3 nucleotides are TGTGCCATTCTCGGGACAGGGGTCGATGAGCAGTTCTTC. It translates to CAILGTGVDEQFF.

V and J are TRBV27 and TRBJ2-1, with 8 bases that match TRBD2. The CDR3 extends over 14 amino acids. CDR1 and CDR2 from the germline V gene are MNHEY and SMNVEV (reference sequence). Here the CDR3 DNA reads TGTGTCTCGGGGGGGACTCCCACCCTCAATGAGCAGTTCTTC. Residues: CVSGGTPTLNEQFF.

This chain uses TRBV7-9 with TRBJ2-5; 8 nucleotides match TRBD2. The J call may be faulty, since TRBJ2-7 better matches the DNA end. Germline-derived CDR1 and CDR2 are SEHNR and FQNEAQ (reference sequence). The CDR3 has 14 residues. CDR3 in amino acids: CASSKRGPAYEQYF. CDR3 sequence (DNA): TGTGCCAGCAGCAAGCGGGGGCCTGCCTACGAGCAGTACTTC.

This CDR3 reads CASSLAGLAGEYEQYF. The CDR3 nucleotides are TGTGCCAGCAGCTTGGCGGGACTAGCGGGAGAATACGAGCAGTACTTC. V and J are TRBV5-4 and TRBJ2-7, with 14 bases aligning to TRBD2. The V segment lost 0 bases and the J segment 4 bases; nucleotides outside the gene matches: 3. This CDR3 is built from 16 residues. The germline V gene has CDR1 SGHNT and CDR2 YYREEE (reference sequence).

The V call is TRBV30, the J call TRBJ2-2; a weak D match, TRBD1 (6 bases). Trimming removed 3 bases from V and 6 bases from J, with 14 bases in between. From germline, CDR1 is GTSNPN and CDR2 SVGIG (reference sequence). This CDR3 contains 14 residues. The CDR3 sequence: CAWRRGIRSGELFF. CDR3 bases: TGTGCCTGGAGGAGGGGGATTCGGTCCGGGGAGCTGTTTTTT.

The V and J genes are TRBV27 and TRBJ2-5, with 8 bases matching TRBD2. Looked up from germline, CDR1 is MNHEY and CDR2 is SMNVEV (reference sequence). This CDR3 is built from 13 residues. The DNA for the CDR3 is TGTGGGTCGGGGGGGGGTTCCCAAGAGACCCAGTACTTC. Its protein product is CGSGGGSQETQYF.

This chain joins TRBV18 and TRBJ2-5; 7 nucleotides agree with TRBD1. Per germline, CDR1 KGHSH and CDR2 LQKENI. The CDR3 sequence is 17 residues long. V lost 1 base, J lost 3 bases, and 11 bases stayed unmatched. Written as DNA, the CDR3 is TGTGCCAGCTCACCACTCTTTGCAGGGGGTTATGAAGAGACCCAGTACTTC. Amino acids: CASSPLFAGGYEETQYF.

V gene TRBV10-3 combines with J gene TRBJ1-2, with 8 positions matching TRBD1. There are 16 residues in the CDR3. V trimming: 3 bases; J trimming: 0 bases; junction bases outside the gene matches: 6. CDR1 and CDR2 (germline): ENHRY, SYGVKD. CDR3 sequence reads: CAISDSGQGPNYGYTF. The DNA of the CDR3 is TGTGCCATCAGTGACTCTGGACAGGGACCTAACTATGGCTACACCTTC.